Each of the 4 T cell receptor beta chains below was sequenced from the same sample in a study of identical twins. MiXCR, run by TCRdb on the 5' RACE reads, gives a single entry per CDR3 protein. The sample consists of 500,000 to 700,000 distinct CDR3 sequences, roughly 7.2% of them appearing once. These sequences were also reported in another study, on yellow fever vaccine responses in identical twins.

Sequences were obtained from PBMCs. The receptors shown here come from a woman aged 18-35 years in good health.

This clonotype was counted at least ten times. This chain joins TRBV12-3 or TRBV12-4 and TRBJ1-5; TRBD1 matches 8 bases. The CDR3 runs 15 residues. The trim removed 5 bases at V and 4 bases at J, leaving 7 bases unmatched. CDR3 in amino acids: CASSQGALSNQPQHF. The CDR3 region has the DNA TGTGCCAGCAGTCAGGGGGCTTTATCTAATCAGCCCCAGCATTTT.

The table lists this clonotype with many counts. The CDR3 reads CASSYFGGLGSNEQFF. The CDR3 DNA reads as TGTGCCAGCAGTTACTTTGGCGGGCTGGGGTCCAATGAGCAGTTCTTC. This sequence joins TRBV6-5 and TRBJ2-1; possible D gene TRBD2, 5 bases. Trimming cost V 1 base and J 6 bases, with 16 bases left between them. Germline-derived CDR1 and CDR2 are MNHEY and SVGAGI. This CDR3 is 16 amino acids long.

This clonotype was counted between two and nine times. The chain joins TRBV11-1 to TRBJ1-1; TRBD1 aligns across 9 bases. After removal of 6 bases from V and 0 bases from J, the junction contained 14 bases not matched to a gene. CDR3 size: 18 residues. The V gene's germline CDR1 is SGHAT and CDR2 FQDESV (reference sequence). The CDR3 region is CASRRRVPGQGVNTEAFF. The DNA for the CDR3 is TGTGCCAGCAGACGCCGCGTCCCGGGACAGGGTGTGAACACTGAAGCTTTCTTT.

Concerning this clonotype: A single base separates this from a much larger clone, so it may be a read error. This chain connects TRBV7-8 to TRBJ1-2; the D gene is possibly TRBD1 (6 bases). This CDR3 is built from 14 residues. CDR1 SGHVS and CDR2 FQNEAQ come from the germline V gene. CDR3 sequence: CATSLLGGQYGYTF. CDR3 coding DNA: TGTGCCACCAGCTTACTGGGGGGCCAGTATGGCTACACCTTC. The full variable domain, completed using reference TRBV7-8 and TRBJ1-2, is GAGVSQSPRYKVAKRGQDVALRCDPISGHVSLFWYQQALGQGPEFLTYFQNEAQLDKSGLPSDRFFAERPEGSVSTLKIQRTQQEDSAVYLCATSLLGGQYGYTFGSGTRLTVV.